The clone carrying this T cell receptor (beta chain) was counted a few times. Its antigen is still unknown. The PCR employed 60 Vbeta primers together with 13 Jbeta primers. Profiling relied on immunoSEQ multiplex PCR, and the TCRdb table lists in-frame clones only, not all of them. In the table there are about 82,000 clones, over 75% of which are singletons. This specimen comes from a study of cytomegalovirus exposure and HLA in healthy donors. General study findings and limits: Some V segments (TRBV6-2 and TRBV6-3 among them) were excluded as indistinguishable.

The CDR3 runs to 15 residues. The V gene end was trimmed by 2 bases and the J gene end by 8 bases; junction bases not matched to a gene: 6. CDR1 is LGHNA, CDR2 YSLEER, per germline. The origin of this receptor is a man in his fifties or sixties in good health and CMV-seronegative. Sequences were obtained from PBMCs. V and J are TRBV4-3 and TRBJ1-4; 9 bases agree with TRBD1. The CDR3 spells CASSQQGQGKEKLFF. CDR3 nucleotide sequence: TGCGCCAGCAGCCAACAGGGACAGGGCAAAGAAAAACTGTTTTTT.